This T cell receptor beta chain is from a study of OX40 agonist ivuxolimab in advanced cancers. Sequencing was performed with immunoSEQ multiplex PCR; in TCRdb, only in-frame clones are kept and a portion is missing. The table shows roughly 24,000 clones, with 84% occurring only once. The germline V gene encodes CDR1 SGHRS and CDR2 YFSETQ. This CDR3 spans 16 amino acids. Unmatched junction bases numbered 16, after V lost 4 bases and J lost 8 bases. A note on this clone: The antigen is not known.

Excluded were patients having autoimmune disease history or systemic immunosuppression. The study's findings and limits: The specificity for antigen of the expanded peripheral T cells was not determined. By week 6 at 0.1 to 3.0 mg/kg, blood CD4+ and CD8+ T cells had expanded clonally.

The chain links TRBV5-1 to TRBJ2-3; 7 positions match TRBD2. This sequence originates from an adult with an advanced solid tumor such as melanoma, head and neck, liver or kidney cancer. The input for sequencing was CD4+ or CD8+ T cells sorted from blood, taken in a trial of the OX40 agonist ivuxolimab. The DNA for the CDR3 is TGCGCCAGCAGCACCATCCCTGCGGGAGTCGGAGTTACGCAGTATTTT. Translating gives CASSTIPAGVGVTQYF.